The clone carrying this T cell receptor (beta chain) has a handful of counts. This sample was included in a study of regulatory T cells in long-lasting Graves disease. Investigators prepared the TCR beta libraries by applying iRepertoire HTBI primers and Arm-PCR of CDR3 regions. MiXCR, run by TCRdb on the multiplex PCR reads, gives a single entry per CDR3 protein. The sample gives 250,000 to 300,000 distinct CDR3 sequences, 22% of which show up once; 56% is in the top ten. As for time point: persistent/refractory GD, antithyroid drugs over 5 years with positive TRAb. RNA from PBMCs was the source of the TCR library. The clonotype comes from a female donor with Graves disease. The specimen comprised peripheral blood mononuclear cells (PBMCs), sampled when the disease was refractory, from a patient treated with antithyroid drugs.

CDR3 in amino acids: CASSTSGGVVETQYF. Written as DNA, the CDR3 is TGTGCCAGCAGTACCTCCGGGGGAGTGGTGGAGACCCAGTACTTC. The chain links TRBV27 to TRBJ2-5, with D maybe TRBD2 (6 bases). This CDR3 is 15 amino acids long. Germline V gene data show CDR1 as MNHEY and CDR2 as SMNVEV (reference sequence). Between the trimmed V and J ends, which lost 5 bases and 5 bases, there was a span of 18 bases.